The 7 T cell receptor beta chains below come from one sample, sequenced in a study of OX40 agonist ivuxolimab in advanced cancers. The repertoire was sequenced with immunoSEQ multiplex PCR; TCRdb's copy has only in-frame clones and lacks some. The top ten clones hold 35% to 40% of a sample with about 22,000 clones, approximately 80% of them seen once. The sample consisted of CD4+ or CD8+ T cells sorted from blood, taken in a trial of the OX40 agonist ivuxolimab. Receptors were obtained from an adult with an advanced solid tumor such as melanoma, head and neck, liver or kidney cancer.

This rearrangement joins TRBV7-9 to TRBJ2-3; D call uncertain. The CDR3 contains 13 residues. Germline CDR1 is SEHNR and CDR2 is FQNEAQ (reference sequence). V gave up 5 bases and J gave up 0 bases, with 6 bases separating them. CDR3 nucleotides: TGTGCCAGCAGCATAATTAGCACAGATACGCAGTATTTT. Translation: CASSIISTDTQYF.

J is TRBJ2-3 and V is TRBV11-2; D gene unclear. This CDR3 contains 12 residues. V lost 5 bases and J 4 bases, leaving 7 bases between the germline ends. Germline CDR1 and CDR2: SGHAT and FQNNGV. CDR3 sequence reads: CASSLMADTQYF. As DNA, the CDR3 is TGTGCCAGCAGCCTAATGGCAGATACGCAGTATTTT.

CDR3 loop: CASSLGETSGFYEQYF. DNA of the CDR3: TGTGCCAGCAGCCTAGGGGAGACTAGCGGATTCTACGAGCAGTACTTC. J is TRBJ2-7 and V is TRBV7-9; 9 bases are shared with TRBD2. The CDR3 is 16 residues long. The junction had 11 bases not matched to a gene; V was cut back by 5 bases and J by 3 bases. Germline lookup yields CDR1 SEHNR and CDR2 FQNEAQ (reference sequence).

The rearrangement joins TRBV29-1 to TRBJ1-2; tentatively, D is TRBD1 (6 bases). Trimming took 5 bases from V and 8 from J, leaving 12 bases between them. The length of the CDR3 is 11 residues. In germline, CDR1 is SQVTM, CDR2 ANQGSEA. DNA for the CDR3: TGCAGCGTTTTTACAGGGAGCGGCTACACCTTC. The encoded protein is CSVFTGSGYTF.

The V call is TRBV7-6, the J call TRBJ1-4; D might be TRBD1 (6 bases). The V gene's germline CDR1 is SGHVS and CDR2 FNYEAQ. This CDR3 is 17 amino acids long. Trimming took off 4 bases at V and 5 bases at J, with 20 bases between the two ends. The chain's CDR3 is CASSSLYVQGENEKLFF. The DNA for the CDR3 is TGTGCCAGCAGCTCTCTATATGTACAGGGTGAAAATGAAAAACTGTTTTTT.

CDR3 sequence reads: CAWSVEGTGRIDYGYTF. CDR3 sequence (DNA): TGTGCCTGGAGTGTAGAGGGGACAGGGAGGATCGACTATGGCTACACCTTC. The chain joins TRBV30 to TRBJ1-2; 9 nucleotides line up with TRBD1. Trimming took 0 bases from V and 3 from J; bases not matched to a gene: 11. The CDR3 consists of 17 residues. Germline values: CDR1 GTSNPN, CDR2 SVGIG (reference sequence).

This chain connects TRBV5-1 to TRBJ2-2, with 8 bases matching TRBD1. Germline V lookup: CDR1 SGHRS, CDR2 YFSETQ. The CDR3 totals 17 residues. The ends lost 0 bases at V and 2 bases at J; junction bases unmatched: 6. CDR3 DNA: TGCGCCAGCAGCTTGGAACCAGGGGGCGGAAACACCGGGGAGCTGTTTTTT. It yields the protein CASSLEPGGGNTGELFF.